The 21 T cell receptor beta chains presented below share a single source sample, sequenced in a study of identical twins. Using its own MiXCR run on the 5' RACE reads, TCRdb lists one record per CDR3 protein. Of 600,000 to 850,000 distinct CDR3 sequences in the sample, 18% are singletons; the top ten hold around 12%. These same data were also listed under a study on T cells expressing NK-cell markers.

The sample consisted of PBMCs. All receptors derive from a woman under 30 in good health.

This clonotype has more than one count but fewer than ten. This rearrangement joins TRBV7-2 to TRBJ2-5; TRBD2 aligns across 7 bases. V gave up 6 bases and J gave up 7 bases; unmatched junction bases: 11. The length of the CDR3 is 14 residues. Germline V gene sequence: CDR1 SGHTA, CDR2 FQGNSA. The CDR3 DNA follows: TGTGCCAGCAGGACGGCGGGAGAAAGGGGGACCCAGTACTTC. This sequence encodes CASRTAGERGTQYF.

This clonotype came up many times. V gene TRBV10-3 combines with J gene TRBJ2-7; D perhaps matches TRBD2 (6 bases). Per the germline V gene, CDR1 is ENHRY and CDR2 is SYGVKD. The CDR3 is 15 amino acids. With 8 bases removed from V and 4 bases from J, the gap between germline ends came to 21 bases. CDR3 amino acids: CAISDLGGTRYEQYF. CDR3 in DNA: TGTGCCATCTCAGACCTGGGCGGGACCAGGTACGAGCAGTACTTC.

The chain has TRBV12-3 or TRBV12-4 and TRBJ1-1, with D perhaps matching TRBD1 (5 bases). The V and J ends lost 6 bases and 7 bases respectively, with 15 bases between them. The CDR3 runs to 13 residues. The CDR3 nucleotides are TGTGCCAGCAGCCCCGGGAGAGGGGATGAAGCTTTCTTT. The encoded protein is CASSPGRGDEAFF.

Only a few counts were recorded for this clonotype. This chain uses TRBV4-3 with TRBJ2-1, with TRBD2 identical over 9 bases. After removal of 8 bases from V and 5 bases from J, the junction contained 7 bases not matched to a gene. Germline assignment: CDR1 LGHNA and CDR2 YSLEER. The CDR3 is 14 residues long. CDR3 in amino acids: CASALRGRDNEQFF. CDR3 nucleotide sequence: TGCGCCAGCGCCCTTCGCGGGAGGGACAATGAGCAGTTCTTC.

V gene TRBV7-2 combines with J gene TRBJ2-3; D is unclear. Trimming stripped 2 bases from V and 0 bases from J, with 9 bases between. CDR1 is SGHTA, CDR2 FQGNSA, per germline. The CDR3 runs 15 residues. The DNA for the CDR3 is TGTGCCAGCAGCTTAAGGTTTGGGAGCACAGATACGCAGTATTTT. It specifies CASSLRFGSTDTQYF. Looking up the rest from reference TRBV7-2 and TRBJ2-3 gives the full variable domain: GAGVSQSPSNKVTEKGKDVELRCDPISGHTALYWYRQSLGQGLEFLIYFQGNSAPDKSGLPSDRFSAERTGGSVSTLTIQRTQQEDSAVYLCASSLRFGSTDTQYFGPGTRLTVL.

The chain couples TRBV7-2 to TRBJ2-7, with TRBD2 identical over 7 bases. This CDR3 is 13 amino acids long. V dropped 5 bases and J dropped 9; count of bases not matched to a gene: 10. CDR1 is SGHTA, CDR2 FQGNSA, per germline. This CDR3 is CASSAQTSIGQYF. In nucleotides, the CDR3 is TGTGCCAGCAGCGCCCAGACTAGCATAGGGCAGTACTTC.

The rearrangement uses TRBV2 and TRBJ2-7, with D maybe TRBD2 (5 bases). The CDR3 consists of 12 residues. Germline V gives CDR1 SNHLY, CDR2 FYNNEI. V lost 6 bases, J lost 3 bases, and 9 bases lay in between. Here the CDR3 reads CASSGIDYEQYF. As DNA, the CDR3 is TGTGCCAGCAGCGGGATTGACTACGAGCAGTACTTC.

The CDR3 DNA reads TGCAGTGCCAGAAGGGACTCCAATGAGCAGTTCTTC. This codes for CSARRDSNEQFF. This sequence joins TRBV20-1 and TRBJ2-1; TRBD2 is a possible D gene (6 bases). The CDR3 contains 12 residues. Germline CDR1 is DFQATT and CDR2 is SNEGSKA (reference sequence). Trimming took off 6 bases at V and 6 bases at J, with 12 bases between the two ends.

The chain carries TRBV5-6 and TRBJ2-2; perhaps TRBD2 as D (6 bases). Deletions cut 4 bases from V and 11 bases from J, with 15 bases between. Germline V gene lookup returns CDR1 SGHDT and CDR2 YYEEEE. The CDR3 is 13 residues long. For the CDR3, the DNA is TGTGCCAGCAGCGTGGCACTTAGCGGCGAGCTGTTTTTT. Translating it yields CASSVALSGELFF.

As DNA, the CDR3 is TGTGCCACCAGCAGAGATCCTGCGGGGACGCAGTATTTT. It encodes CATSRDPAGTQYF. The rearrangement uses TRBV15 and TRBJ2-3; possible D gene TRBD2, 6 bases. The CDR3 length is 13 residues. Per germline, CDR1 LNHNV and CDR2 YYDKDF (reference sequence). Trimming removed 0 bases at V and 9 bases at J, with 10 bases between.

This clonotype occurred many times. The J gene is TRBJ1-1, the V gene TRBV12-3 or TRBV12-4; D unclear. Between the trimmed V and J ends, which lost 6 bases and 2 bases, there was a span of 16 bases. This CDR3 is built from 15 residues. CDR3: CASSPLGGRNTEAFF. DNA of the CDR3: TGTGCCAGCAGCCCCCTGGGAGGCCGCAACACTGAAGCTTTCTTT.

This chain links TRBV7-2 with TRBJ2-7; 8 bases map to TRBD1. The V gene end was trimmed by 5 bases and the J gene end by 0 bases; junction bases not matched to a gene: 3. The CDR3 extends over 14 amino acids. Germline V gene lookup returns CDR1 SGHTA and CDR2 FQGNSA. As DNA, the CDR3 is TGTGCCAGCAGCAGGACAGGGACCTCCTACGAGCAGTACTTC. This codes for CASSRTGTSYEQYF.

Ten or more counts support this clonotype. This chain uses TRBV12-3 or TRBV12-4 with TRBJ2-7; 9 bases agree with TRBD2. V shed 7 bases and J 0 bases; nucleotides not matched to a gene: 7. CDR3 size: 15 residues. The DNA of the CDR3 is TGTGCCAGCATAAAAGCGGGGGGCAGCTCCTACGAGCAGTACTTC. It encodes CASIKAGGSSYEQYF.

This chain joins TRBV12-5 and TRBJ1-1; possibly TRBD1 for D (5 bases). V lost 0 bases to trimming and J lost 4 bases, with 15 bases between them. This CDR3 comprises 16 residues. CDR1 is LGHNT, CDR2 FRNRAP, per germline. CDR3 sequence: CASGLVVKGPGTEAFF. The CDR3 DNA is TGTGCTAGTGGTTTGGTAGTTAAGGGACCGGGCACTGAAGCTTTCTTT.

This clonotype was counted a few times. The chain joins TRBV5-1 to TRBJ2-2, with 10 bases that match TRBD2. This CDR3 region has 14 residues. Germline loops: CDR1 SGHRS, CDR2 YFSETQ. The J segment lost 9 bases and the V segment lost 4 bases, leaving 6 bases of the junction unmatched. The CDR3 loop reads CASSIGLADRELFF. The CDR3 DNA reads TGCGCCAGCAGCATAGGACTAGCGGATAGGGAGCTGTTTTTT.

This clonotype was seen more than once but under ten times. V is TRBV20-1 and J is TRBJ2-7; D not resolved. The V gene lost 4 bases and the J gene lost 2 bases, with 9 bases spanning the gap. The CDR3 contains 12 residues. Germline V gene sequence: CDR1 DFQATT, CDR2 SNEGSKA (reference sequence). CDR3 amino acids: CSAKGSTYEQYF. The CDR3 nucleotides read TGCAGTGCTAAAGGGTCTACCTACGAGCAGTACTTC.

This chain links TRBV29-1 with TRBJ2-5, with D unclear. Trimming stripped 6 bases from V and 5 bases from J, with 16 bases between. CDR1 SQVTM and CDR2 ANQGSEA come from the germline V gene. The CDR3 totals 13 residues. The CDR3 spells CSVILPRTETQYF. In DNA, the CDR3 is TGCAGCGTAATCCTTCCGCGTACGGAGACCCAGTACTTC.

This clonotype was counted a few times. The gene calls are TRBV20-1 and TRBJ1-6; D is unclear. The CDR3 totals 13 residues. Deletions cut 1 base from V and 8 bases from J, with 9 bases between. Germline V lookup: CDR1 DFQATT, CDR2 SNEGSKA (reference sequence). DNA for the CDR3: TGCAGTGCTAGAGTGGGCAGTTATTCACCCCTCCACTTT. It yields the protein CSARVGSYSPLHF.

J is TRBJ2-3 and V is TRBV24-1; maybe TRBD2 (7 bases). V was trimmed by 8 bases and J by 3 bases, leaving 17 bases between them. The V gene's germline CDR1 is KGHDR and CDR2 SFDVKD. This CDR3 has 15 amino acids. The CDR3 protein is CATMAGRGRTDTQYF. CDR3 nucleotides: TGTGCCACCATGGCAGGGAGGGGGAGAACAGATACGCAGTATTTT.

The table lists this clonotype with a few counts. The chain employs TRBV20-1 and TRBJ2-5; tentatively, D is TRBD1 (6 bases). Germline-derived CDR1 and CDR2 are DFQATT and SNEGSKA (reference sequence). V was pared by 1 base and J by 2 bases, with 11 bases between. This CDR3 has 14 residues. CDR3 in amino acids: CSARAGVAQETQYF. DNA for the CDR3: TGCAGTGCTAGAGCAGGGGTAGCGCAAGAGACCCAGTACTTC.

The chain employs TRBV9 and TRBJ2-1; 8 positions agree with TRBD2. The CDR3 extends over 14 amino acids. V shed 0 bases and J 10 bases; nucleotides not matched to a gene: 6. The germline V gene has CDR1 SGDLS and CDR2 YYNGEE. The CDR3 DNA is TGTGCCAGCAGCGTAGTAACTAGCGGATACGAGCAGTTCTTC. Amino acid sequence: CASSVVTSGYEQFF.